This TCR beta chain emerged from a study of PD-1 blockade in classical Hodgkin lymphoma (dated by TCRdb to the early 2020s). Background on the whole study: Nivolumab dosing was 3 mg/kg intravenously every 2 weeks, continuing until either disease progression or unacceptable toxicity. To define a peripheral blood immune signature of response to PD-1 blockade in classical Hodgkin lymphoma, the study combined TCR beta sequencing with CyTOF. Study-wide conclusions, independent of this receptor: Baseline diversity similar to that of newly diagnosed patients was observed in trial patients achieving complete response, whereas significantly lower diversity was observed in partial responders and progressors. Patients starting nivolumab less than 1 year after ASCT had lower diversity and were excluded from later analyses to avoid confounding by immune reconstitution. The study covered only a single clinical trial cohort, and the causes of the repertoire differences, possibly disease activity or prior therapy, were still not defined. Baseline TCR diversity was reported to be lower in newly diagnosed patients than in healthy donors, and even lower in relapsed/refractory patients. By C4D1, a significant rise was seen in CD4+ TCR diversity but not in CD8+ TCR diversity (p=0.0027 vs p=0.16), and the rise was most apparent among complete responders (p=0.02).

The label giving this sample's time point can be read as: cycle 2 day 1 (C2D1) of nivolumab. Relapse after autologous stem cell transplantation had occurred in all trial patients, and cohorts A, B and C were distinguished by prior brentuximab vedotin exposure. The trial cohort comprised 56 patients with relapsed/refractory classical Hodgkin lymphoma whose best overall responses were complete response, partial response or progressive disease. Trial patients were treated with single-agent nivolumab in the multi-cohort phase II CheckMate 205 trial. An independent review committee assessed best overall response by applying the 2007 International Working Group response criteria. Trial PBMCs were collected just before the start of nivolumab (C1D1) and during therapy at cycle 2 day 1 and cycle 4 day 1. Peripheral blood was collected in 8 mL Vacutainer Cell Preparation Tubes, from which PBMCs were isolated by centrifugation and then cryopreserved.

As to this clone: Its antigen is still unknown. No base quality information exists; no much larger clone differs at one position.

The Qiagen DNeasy kit was used to extract genomic DNA from unsorted PBMCs and from the negatively selected CD4+ and CD8+ fractions. TCR beta CDR3 regions were amplified by immunoSEQ multiplex PCR using primers annealing to V and J segments. A synthetic immune receptor repertoire was used to minimize amplification bias, and remaining bias was computationally removed after sequencing. The source study handled its data this way. Repertoire diversity was quantified as the Shannon entropy index using custom Python scripts. The unsorted, CD4+ and CD8+ repertoires were each analyzed separately, with the exception of combined analyses, where CD4+ and CD8+ sequences were merged in silico. Clonal expansion was defined as at least a 2-fold frequency increase after treatment relative to C1D1, with a pseudocount of 0.5 for undetected baseline clones. Singleton clones were defined as clones with 0 or 1 copy at C1D1, and non-singleton clones were defined as clones with 2 or more copies. Clones expanded in unsorted samples were annotated as CD4+, CD8+ or unknown by matching protein sequences in sorted samples from the same patient. Wilcoxon tests were applied to paired samples to test diversity changes from C1D1 to C4D1. TCRdb holds this immuneACCESS table with in-frame rearrangements only. Some clones are missing; in checked studies, unresolved V genes explain under half, and the rest has no known cause. V, J and clone size derive from that table, while D and trimming were established from the DNA sequence. The sample records around 25,000 clones, roughly two thirds of which are singletons. Roughly 10% of the sample is held by the ten biggest clonotypes.

According to the germline V gene, CDR1 reads SGHVS and CDR2 reads FQNEAQ. Relative to germline, V is 4 bases shorter and J is 6 bases shorter, with 10 bases between their ends. From cysteine to phenylalanine, the CDR3 is 12 amino acids long. Only the CDR3 DNA is retained, 36 bases long and in frame from the first base. Sequencing was performed on peripheral blood mononuclear cells (PBMCs), taken before the second cycle of nivolumab. This TCR came from a human donor with classical Hodgkin lymphoma. This receptor chain uses TRBV7-8 and TRBJ2-7; TRBD1 is a weak D gene call, 5 bases matching. At the DNA level, the sequence is TGTGCCAGCAGCTCCGACAGTCGCGAGCAGTACTTC. Its product reads: CASSSDSREQYF.